This TCR beta chain comes out of a study of CD8 T cells in Susac syndrome. V was pared by 5 bases and J by 0 bases, with 17 bases between. Germline V CDR1 and CDR2: SGHTA, FQGTGA. The CDR3 runs to 16 residues. As controls, healthy donors matched for age and sex were used. TEMRA cells were FACS-enriched, unlike CD8+ and CD4+ T cells, which were negatively isolated. RNA, at about 0.45 to 1 ug, was reverse transcribed with random hexamers. TCRdb re-called the immunoSEQ multiplex PCR reads with MiXCR, one entry per CDR3 protein. The table lists around 99,000 distinct CDR3 sequences, about 96% of them singletons.

This sequence was found in a human donor in good health. The rearrangement links TRBV7-3 to TRBJ2-7; D is uncertain. The sample was CD4+ T cells from PBMCs. The CDR3 nucleotides are TGTGCCAGCAGCCCCTTAGAGCGACCGAGCTCCTACGAGCAGTACTTC. This translates into CASSPLERPSSYEQYF. Full variable domain (remainder filled in from reference TRBV7-3 and TRBJ2-7): GAGVSQTPSNKVTEKGKYVELRCDPISGHTALYWYRQSLGQGPEFLIYFQGTGAADDSGLPNDRFFAVRPEGSVSTLKIQRTERGDSAVYLCASSPLERPSSYEQYFGPGTRLTVT.